Described below is a single T cell receptor (beta chain) sequence and its context. Only a few counts were recorded for this clonotype. Its binding antigen is unknown. Qualities for individual bases were not recorded, and no much larger clone is one base off. Receptors were amplified or captured by 5' RACE. Sequenced using a NextSeq 500. To correct for sequencing error and PCR bias, the TCR library protocol tagged individual cDNA molecules with unique molecular identifiers. Both TCR alpha and beta chains were sequenced, and tight co-correlation was observed between alpha and beta sequence abundances in each sample. On the authors' methods: Decombinator V4 was used to perform V gene, J gene and CDR3 annotation of TCR sequences. TCRs were defined as expanded if a significant change between any two time points was detected under a Poisson model with p below 0.0001. TCR abundances were normalised to the total number of TCRs sequenced in each sample and reported as counts per million. MAIT TCRs were defined by TRAV1-2 paired with TRAJ12, TRAJ20 or TRAJ33, and iNKT TCRs by TRAV10 paired with TRAJ18. VDJdb, accessed on 1 November 2021, was searched for TCRs annotated for CMV, EBV and SARS-CoV-2, and TCRs annotated for more than one antigen were excluded. In-frame beta chains were kept once TCRdb had trimmed the public reads at Q25 with fastp and called clones with MiXCR. Identical CDR3 proteins give one entry, which carries the most common genes and DNA. None of the V and J calls come from the authors' own analysis; TCRdb made them. For this sample the table gives roughly 35,000 distinct CDR3 sequences, of which over 4.5% were detected only once. The top ten clones comprise roughly 29% of the sample.

This record belongs to a study of early T cells in non-severe SARS-CoV-2 infection (dated by TCRdb to 2020 to 2022). For the wider study: Bulk RNA from unsorted whole blood was used for TCR sequencing, so alpha and beta chains could not be paired.

General study outcomes and caveats: VDJdb matching was skewed toward anti-spike CD8 responses, so virus-specific expansions were likely underestimated and private and CD4 specificities were missed.

V loses 0 bases of germline sequence and J loses 0 bases, and the interval between the two ends is 12 bases. Reading from cysteine to phenylalanine, the CDR3 counts 17 amino acids. Only the CDR3 part of the read is kept: 51 bases, read in frame from the first base. From the germline V gene (reference sequence), CDR1 is SGHKS and CDR2 is YYEKEE. This was a case-control study nested in a cohort of healthcare workers in London, UK, who had nasopharyngeal swab PCR tests and blood samples taken every week. Healthcare workers were recruited between 23 and 31 March 2020, during the week of the UK lockdown, and were followed weekly for up to roughly 16 weeks.

The sequenced sample was whole blood. The source is an adult who was a healthcare worker with PCR-confirmed SARS-CoV-2 infection or an uninfected control (not recorded which). This chain is built from TRBV5-5 and TRBJ2-2; the D gene is unclear. The DNA sequence is as follows: TGTGCCAGCAGCTTGGAAGGCCGGACCGCGAACACCGGGGAGCTGTTTTTT. Translated, this gives CASSLEGRTANTGELFF. The CDR3, completed at both ends by the reference TRBV5-5 and TRBJ2-2 genes, gives the full variable domain DAGVTQSPTHLIKTRGQQVTLRCSPISGHKSVSWYQQVLGQGPQFIFQYYEKEERGRGNFPDRFSARQFPNYSSELNVNALLLGDSALYLCASSLEGRTANTGELFFGEGSRLTVL.